Sequencing of this TCR beta chain was carried out in a study of T cell clonality in common variable immunodeficiency (dated by TCRdb to between 2015 and 2016). Beyond this particular receptor, the publication reports: Fewer TCRbeta clones were shared among CVID subjects than among healthy controls (p < 0.0001). Reportedly, TCRbeta sequences from CVID had fewer deletions and N-nucleotide insertions, and highly modified clones with 13 or more V deletions were absent from CVID. It was noted by the authors that sequencing of the repertoires of T cell subpopulations would be needed to clarify the cause of the increased clonality in CVID. TCRbeta clonality was higher in CVID subjects than in healthy controls (t-test p = 0.018), and the increase was most characteristic of about a third of subjects. Although equal DNA input was used, an average of about 81,820 unique sequences per sample was obtained for controls, compared with some 30,000 for CVID samples. Differences among patients in the CVID cohort limited the correlations between repertoire features and clinical complications.

For sequencing input, CVID and control samples contributed equivalent amounts of genomic DNA. For every sample, a 60 bp segment covering the rearranged TCRbeta CDR3 region was amplified and then sequenced. The immunoSEQ assay, a bias-corrected multiplex PCR combined with high-throughput sequencing, was used for TCRbeta amplification. The original methods were these. Every unique nucleotide sequence counted as a clone and was annotated with V, D and J genes, copy number and frequency. Sequences were labeled productive if in frame, and non-productive if out of frame or containing stop codons. As previously described, Shannon's entropy was used to calculate clonality. The predicted amino acid sequences of productive clones were used to derive the mean CDR3 Kyte-Doolittle hydropathy. The R hclust function was used to hierarchically cluster scaled V gene usage with Manhattan distance and complete linkage. Sharing of clones by CDR3 amino acid sequence was evaluated through resampling of 12 repertoires per group over 100 rounds. Repertoires were searched for more than 55 published EBV-specific and nearly 250 published CMV-specific TCRbeta sequences. After two CVID samples that produced fewer than 10,000 sequences were dropped from the analysis, around 40 CVID repertoires remained. In its TCRdb copy, this immuneACCESS table keeps in-frame sequences only and misses some clones. Where compared with another copy, unresolved V genes explain less than half of these, and the others have no known cause. That table is the source of V, J and clone size, and D and trimming were worked out from the DNA. With about 47,000 clones recorded, this sample contains no clone counted only once. The leading ten clones occupy approximately 0.68% of the sample.

V is trimmed back by 4 bases and J by 4 bases, and the junction contains 4 bases that no gene match accounts for. The CDR3, from cysteine to phenylalanine, totals 15 residues. Shown are 36 bases from within the CDR3, in frame from base 1. According to the germline V gene, CDR1 reads MNHNS and CDR2 reads SASEGT. Predominantly Caucasian heritage was noted among both the CVID patients and the healthy controls. Heparinized peripheral whole blood samples of roughly 5 to 8.5 ml were obtained from each donor. Genomic DNA from adults with common variable immune deficiency (CVID) and from healthy adult controls was used to sequence TCRbeta CDR3 repertoires. The control group was made up of some 22 healthy adult volunteers (10 male and about twelve female) whose ages ranged from roughly 20 to 66 years, with a mean age of nearly 35. Diluted blood was subjected to density centrifugation over Hypaque 1077 or Ficoll-Paque for isolation of peripheral blood mononuclear cells. Genomic DNA was obtained from unsorted mononuclear cells using either Qiagen column purification or a centrifugation-based method.

This clone was seen ten or more times. What antigen it recognizes has not been identified. The read stops 3 residues short of the end of the CDR3; the missing end is completed from the germline J gene. Here the chain combines TRBV6-1 and TRBJ2-3; a stretch of 11 junction bases matches TRBD2. The sequencing sample was made of peripheral blood mononuclear cells. The origin of this receptor is a person aged 18 to 70 in good health. The CDR3 is CASSGLAGGADTQYF. Incomplete CDR3 DNA: TGTGCCAGCAGTGGGCTAGCGGGGGGCGCAGATACG.